The rows below give T cell receptor beta chains drawn from one sample of a study of beta chain bispecific antibodies for T cell cancers. Each CDR3 protein gets one entry after TCRdb re-called the 5' RACE reads with MiXCR. Among 20,000 to 25,000 distinct CDR3 sequences listed, under 3% were seen once. No antigen is known for these receptors. The source material was healthy donor T cells cultured with leukemia cells. Receptors were obtained from a human donor in good health. Some clones in this sample may be carry-over from other donors' samples. CDR3s include the opening cysteine and the closing phenylalanine or tryptophan. D genes are given only for firm matches. Clone size, where shown, is once, few, many, or a class for clones that have expanded.

cdr3_nt cdr3_aa j_call clone_size d_call v_call
TGTGCCAGCAGTGAAGCTGGCGGCGGGGGGGCCCAAGAGACCCAGTACTTC CASSEAGGGGAQETQYF TRBJ2-5 few TRBD2 TRBV2
TGCAGTGCTCCTCCTCGGGCGGGGCAAGCTTTCCGCACAGATACGCAGTATTTT CSAPPRAGQAFRTDTQYF TRBJ2-3 many - TRBV20-1
TGTGCCAGCAGTGAATCGTGGGATCCCACAGATACGCAGTATTTT CASSESWDPTDTQYF TRBJ2-3 - - TRBV25-1
TGTGCCAGCAGTTGGGACAGGTACGAGCAGTACTTC CASSWDRYEQYF TRBJ2-7 many TRBD1 TRBV6-1
TGCGCCAGCAGCCTGGGGCGGGGGAGCACAGATACGCAGTATTTT CASSLGRGSTDTQYF TRBJ2-3 many TRBD2 TRBV10-2
TGTGCCAGCGGAGCGGGGGGCCCCACAGATACGCAGTATTTT CASGAGGPTDTQYF TRBJ2-3 many TRBD2 TRBV27
TGTGCCAGCAGCTTAGTGGCGCGGGCAGGGATCTACGAGCAGTACTTC CASSLVARAGIYEQYF TRBJ2-7 many - TRBV11-2
TGCGCCAGCAGGGCTAGCGGGGGGGCCGGCAATGAGCAGTTCTTC CASRASGGAGNEQFF TRBJ2-1 few TRBD2 TRBV5-1
TGTGCCAGTAGTACGACAGGAATGAACACTGAAGCTTTCTTT CASSTTGMNTEAFF TRBJ1-1 many - TRBV19
TGCGCCAGCAGCCAAATCCGGGGGGAGACCCAGTACTTC CASSQIRGETQYF TRBJ2-5 many - TRBV4-1
TGTGCCAGCAGTCCCATGACTGAGAACCAAGAGACCCAGTACTTC CASSPMTENQETQYF TRBJ2-5 many - TRBV28
TGTGCCAGCACACCCCGGGACAGCCAATACAATGAGCAGTTCTTC CASTPRDSQYNEQFF TRBJ2-1 - TRBD1 TRBV5-5
TGTGCCAGCAGCCCCCATAGGGGGTTAACGCAGTATTTT CASSPHRGLTQYF TRBJ2-3 many - TRBV28
TGTGCCAGCACCGCCTGGGCAGGGTCCCATAATTCACCCCTCCACTTT CASTAWAGSHNSPLHF TRBJ1-6 many - TRBV28
TGTGCCTGGAGTGCGGGACCCCCGGACACTGAAGCTTTCTTT CAWSAGPPDTEAFF TRBJ1-1 many - TRBV30
TGTGCCAGCAGCTTGAATTCCGGTCGGGGCACCGGGGAGCTGTTTTTT CASSLNSGRGTGELFF TRBJ2-2 few - TRBV5-4
TGTGCCTGGAGTGTACTCGGCCTATCTTATGGCTACACCTTC CAWSVLGLSYGYTF TRBJ1-2 many - TRBV30
TGCGCCAGCAGCCAAGTTGACGGCTCCTACGAGCAGTACTTC CASSQVDGSYEQYF TRBJ2-7 many - TRBV4-1
TGTGCCACCCTTTCGGACAGGGCCACACTAGCCACTGAAGCTTTCTTT CATLSDRATLATEAFF TRBJ1-1 many TRBD1 TRBV28
TGCGCCAGCAAACCGGACAGGGGCTACACTGAAGCTTTCTTT CASKPDRGYTEAFF TRBJ1-1 medium-sized TRBD1 TRBV5-1
TGTGCCAGCAGTCTGGGGGATAGTTACGGAGATACGCAGTATTTT CASSLGDSYGDTQYF TRBJ2-3 many - TRBV7-9
TGTGCCAGCAGTTACGGGAACACCATATATTTT CASSYGNTIYF TRBJ1-3 many - TRBV27
TGTGCCAGCAAATTCACAGATTACTATGGCTACACCTTC CASKFTDYYGYTF TRBJ1-2 many - TRBV12-3/TRBV12-4
TGTGCCAGCAGCGTAGGCCAAGGAGGGGATACGCAGTATTTT CASSVGQGGDTQYF TRBJ2-3 many - TRBV9
TGCAGTGCGGCCCTAAGGAGCTATGGCTACACCTTC CSAALRSYGYTF TRBJ1-2 many - TRBV20-1
TGTGCCAGCAGTTTACGCCCGGATCACGAGCAGTACTTC CASSLRPDHEQYF TRBJ2-7 few - TRBV12-3/TRBV12-4
TGTGCCAGCAGTCCTCAGGGGAACACAGATACGCAGTATTTT CASSPQGNTDTQYF TRBJ2-3 many - TRBV5-4
TGTGCCTGGAGCATCGGGACCAACCAAGAGACCCAGTACTTC CAWSIGTNQETQYF TRBJ2-5 - - TRBV30
TGTGCCAGCAGTCAAATTGACAGGGCTGGAGGAAACACCATATATTTT CASSQIDRAGGNTIYF TRBJ1-3 many TRBD1 TRBV6-5
TGTGCCAGCAGTGATGTGTGGGGGCGGCCTTCCCTACGGTCCCGCTACGAGCAGTACTTC CASSDVWGRPSLRSRYEQYF TRBJ2-7 many - TRBV2
TGCGCCAGCACAGGTCTCAATGAGCAGTTCTTC CASTGLNEQFF TRBJ2-1 many - TRBV10-2
TGCGCCAGCAGCTTGGCGGAGGGGAACTATGGCTACACCTTC CASSLAEGNYGYTF TRBJ1-2 many - TRBV5-1
TGTGCCAGCACCGAAGGACAGGGAACCGGGACTAATGAAAAACTGTTTTTT CASTEGQGTGTNEKLFF TRBJ1-4 many TRBD1 TRBV13
TGTGCCAGCAGTTTATTTTTCCGCGGGACGAATGAGCAGTTCTTC CASSLFFRGTNEQFF TRBJ2-1 many - TRBV28
TGCGCCAGCAGCTCGACAGGGACCTCCTACAATGAGCAGTTCTTC CASSSTGTSYNEQFF TRBJ2-1 many TRBD1 TRBV5-1
TGTGCCAGCAGCTTGATGGAGAACACTGAAGCTTTCTTT CASSLMENTEAFF TRBJ1-1 - - TRBV5-4
TGCAGTGCCACGGGACCGTGGAACACTGAAGCTTTCTTT CSATGPWNTEAFF TRBJ1-1 many - TRBV20-1
TGTGCCAGCAGCTTAGCAGGCAGCCAAGAGACCCAGTACTTC CASSLAGSQETQYF TRBJ2-5 many - TRBV7-3
TGTGCCAGCAACCCGGACAGGGAAAAACTGTTTTTT CASNPDREKLFF TRBJ1-4 few TRBD1 TRBV2
TGTGCCAGTAGTCCTTCGCCTATGAACACTGAAGCTTTCTTT CASSPSPMNTEAFF TRBJ1-1 many - TRBV19
TGTGCCAGCAGGCCCGGGACAGTGGGTTCCGGGGAGCTGTTTTTT CASRPGTVGSGELFF TRBJ2-2 once TRBD1 TRBV2
TGTGCCAGCAGCTTGGCCTCGGGGGGCGCCTACGAGCAGTACTTC CASSLASGGAYEQYF TRBJ2-7 many - TRBV5-5
TGTGCCAGCAGCTCTGGACCCCCCGGAAAATATAATGAAAAACTGTTTTTT CASSSGPPGKYNEKLFF TRBJ1-4 many - TRBV13
TGTGCCAGCAGCCCCGGGGGGCTCGAGACCGGGGAGCTGTTTTTT CASSPGGLETGELFF TRBJ2-2 many - TRBV11-2
TGTGCCAGCAGCATAGCAGGAAGGGGCACTGAAGCTTTCTTT CASSIAGRGTEAFF TRBJ1-1 many - TRBV7-9
TGTGCCAGCAGTTCCCCATTCGGGGGGCATCATTTT CASSSPFGGHHF TRBJ1-5 medium-sized - TRBV27
TGCAGCGCGACAGCGAACACCGGGGAGCTGTTTTTT CSATANTGELFF TRBJ2-2 many - TRBV29-1
TGCGCCAGCAGCCAACTTAGACAGGGGCAGCCCCAGCATTTT CASSQLRQGQPQHF TRBJ1-5 many TRBD1 TRBV4-1
TGTGCCAGCAGCTTCGCAGCGTACCAAGAGACCCAGTACTTC CASSFAAYQETQYF TRBJ2-5 many - TRBV7-9
TGTGCCAGCAGCGGCGACTCCGACGCGCAGTATTTT CASSGDSDAQYF TRBJ2-3 many - TRBV9
TGTGCCAAGCACACAGATACGCAGTATTTT CAKHTDTQYF TRBJ2-3 many - TRBV11-3
TGCGCCAGCAGCCAAGGGACATCGTCACCCCTCCACTTT CASSQGTSSPLHF TRBJ1-6 many - TRBV4-1